This note documents a single T cell receptor beta chain sequence. Primers: 60 Vbeta forward and 13 Jbeta reverse. Repertoires were generated with immunoSEQ multiplex PCR, while TCRdb's copy carries only in-frame clones and drops some. The sample has more than 95,000 clones; 77% are singletons. These data belong to a study of cytomegalovirus exposure and HLA in healthy donors. The CDR3 runs to 15 residues. From germline, CDR1 is SGHRS and CDR2 YFSETQ. With 0 bases removed from V and 0 bases from J, the gap between germline ends came to 4 bases. The chain recombines TRBV5-1 with TRBJ1-6; D unresolved. The sample was PBMCs. The source is a woman in her forties in good health and CMV-seropositive. In nucleotides, the CDR3 is TGCGCCAGCAGCTTGGAGAGCTCCTATAATTCACCCCTCCACTTT. The encoded protein is CASSLESSYNSPLHF.